This T cell receptor (beta chain) appears in the sequencing data of a study of blood T cells in healthy people across ages (dated by TCRdb to about 2015). Concerning the study at large: In model experiments, template switching captured roughly one uniquely barcoded TCR beta cDNA molecule for every two T cells. To track age-related changes in TCR beta repertoire diversity, the study relied on deep sequencing normalized with unique cDNA molecular identifiers. The donors were divided into four age groups: young (average approximately 17 years), middle-aged (around 41), aged (around 59) and long-lived (roughly 88). Two additional independent replicas of 1 million unique cDNA reads from the same blood draw were analyzed for two donors (one aged 18 to 29 and one aged 80 or older). Overall study outcomes, separate from this receptor: Since profiling was done on bulk unsorted PBMCs, naive and antigen-experienced compartments could not be conclusively compared. As age increased, observed TCR beta diversity per million T cells dropped in a roughly linear way, and a significant reduction was already evident by age about 36. Estimates of total diversity based on one million sequenced T cells were regarded as lower bounds and as underestimates. Compared with the aged group, the long-lived group had more naive CD4+ T cells, fewer expanded clones and increased TCR diversity, suggesting age selection. There was a strong correlation between observed TCR beta diversity and the percentage of naive T cells measured by flow cytometry. Donor CMV infection status was unknown, potentially confounding age-related changes in expanded clonotypes.

Donors were 39 systemically healthy Caucasian individuals from Russia aged roughly 6 to 90 years. Each donor gave approximately 9.3 milliliters of peripheral blood, collected into EDTA-treated Vacutainer tubes. PBMCs were isolated by Ficoll-Paque density-gradient centrifugation, with at least 6 million obtained per sample. Total RNA was extracted from PBMCs with Trizol reagent, with at least 5.5 micrograms obtained per sample. For every donor, an aliquot of PBMCs went through flow cytometry to measure the percentages of naive CD45RAhigh/CD27high T cells. Many counts were recorded for this clonotype. Its specific antigen is unknown. Within one base of it there is no much larger clone, and no base qualities were kept. The V end loses 1 base and the J end loses 3 bases, and a stretch of 8 bases separates them. Taken from the germline V gene (reference sequence), the CDR1 and CDR2 loops are SGHNT and YYREEE. Counted from cysteine to phenylalanine, this CDR3 has 14 amino acids. Of the read, only the CDR3 DNA is kept; its 42 bases are in frame from base 1.

Receptors were amplified or captured by 5' RACE. Sequenced using an Illumina HiSeq 2500. A second PCR of roughly 7 to 11 cycles was performed with a sample-barcoded 5' primer and a J-beta primer mix. Each TCR beta cDNA molecule received a unique molecular identifier from a template-switch 5' adaptor carrying 12 random nucleotides. Each sample yielded at least 3 million CDR3-containing paired-end reads. First-strand cDNA was synthesized from all RNA with the Mint cDNA synthesis kit, primed by a TRBC-specific oligonucleotide. All cDNA was treated with uracil-DNA glycosylase and then went through a first 18-cycle PCR with the universal primers M1SS and BC2_uni_R. Concerning the study's data processing: For normalization, 1 million high-quality reads, each with a distinct molecular identifier, were randomly selected from each sample. Instead of being binned into consensus sequences, reads with shared molecular identifiers were discarded. MiTCR, run with a Q25 quality threshold and the strictest error-elimination algorithm, handled CDR3 identification, clonotype clustering and error correction. A nonparametric unseen species model with Euler transformation was used to estimate a lower bound on total TCR beta diversity. TCRdb ran its own pipeline on the public reads, namely fastp trimming at Q25 and MiXCR clone calling, and kept in-frame beta chains. Rows with a matching CDR3 protein are joined into one entry that keeps the most common DNA and genes. The V and J calls shown here were made by TCRdb, not taken from the authors' results. The sample table records approximately 780,000 distinct CDR3 sequences; roughly 24% of these occur just once. Jointly, the top ten make up under 3% of the sample.

These data were also filed under a second study, of T cells of mothers and their children. The second investigation adds: Donors were nine systemically healthy Caucasian individuals: three mothers and their six children. cDNA synthesis used all of the extracted RNA, with about 1.5 ug of RNA in each 15 ul reaction. Sample barcodes and 2-4 random nucleotides were added via the M1S primer in the second PCR. Over 9.5 million TCR beta CDR3 reads were obtained for each mother, and some 3 million reads were obtained for each child. Thymic selection shapes the output of TCR recombination in a similar way in related and unrelated pairs, and inherited differences have a minor effect. Normalized repertoire overlap was always slightly but never significantly higher in related than unrelated mother-child pairs. No persistent microchimeric T cell clones were detected, at a sensitivity of roughly 96 clones per million clonotypes. To look for features that set related mother-child pairs apart from unrelated individuals, the researchers ran deep NGS to compare the TCR beta repertoires of mothers and children. The mean age was 40 +/- 4 years for the mothers and approximately 11 +/- 4 years for the children. After adapters were ligated using NEBNext reagents, the libraries underwent 100+100 nt paired-end sequencing on an Illumina HiSeq 2000. To prevent cross-contamination, the mother and child libraries were prepared a month apart and were sequenced in separate runs. For each donor, somewhere between roughly 450,000 and 2,100,000 distinct TCR beta clonotypes were identified. Naive TCR beta clonotypes were estimated from low-frequency clonotypes matched to each donor's FACS-determined naive share, without sorting.

The clonotype was recovered from a boy aged 10-17 years in good health. The receptor chain draws on TRBV5-4 and TRBJ2-4; the D call could be TRBD1 or TRBD2, with each sharing 5 bases. The specimen sequenced was blood. The DNA sequence is given as TGTGCCAGCAGCTTGACAGGAGGCAAAAACATTCAGTACTTC. Its translation is CASSLTGGKNIQYF.